The present T cell receptor beta chain was sequenced within a study of regulatory T cells in long-lasting Graves disease. Overall study context: Persistence in Graves' disease required over 5 years of antithyroid drugs plus positive TSH receptor antibodies. Whole-study findings and limits: Persistent patients had more shared public clonotypes (around 2,700) than new patients (966).

Described time point: persistent/refractory GD, antithyroid drugs over 5 years with positive TRAb. RNA from PBMCs was the source of the TCR library. The diagnosis of Graves' disease used American Thyroid Association guidelines. EDTA tubes held approximately 10 milliliters of peripheral blood from each patient. This clonotype has ten or more counts. The antigen is unknown. This CDR3 has 15 amino acids. Losses at the gene ends were 6 bases for V and 5 bases for J; bases not matched to a gene: 10. The TCR beta library used iRepertoire HTBI primers with Arm-PCR amplification of CDR3. One entry per CDR3 protein results from TCRdb running MiXCR on the multiplex PCR reads. The sample yields under 350,000 distinct CDR3 sequences, around 21% seen once.

This chain connects TRBV12-3 or TRBV12-4 to TRBJ1-5; 7 bases fit TRBD1. The receptor comes from a female donor with Graves disease. The sample in question was peripheral blood mononuclear cells (PBMCs), obtained when the disease was refractory, from a patient treated with antithyroid drugs. The CDR3 protein is CASSWTGTADQPQHF. The CDR3 coding sequence is TGTGCCAGCAGCTGGACCGGGACAGCGGATCAGCCCCAGCATTTT.